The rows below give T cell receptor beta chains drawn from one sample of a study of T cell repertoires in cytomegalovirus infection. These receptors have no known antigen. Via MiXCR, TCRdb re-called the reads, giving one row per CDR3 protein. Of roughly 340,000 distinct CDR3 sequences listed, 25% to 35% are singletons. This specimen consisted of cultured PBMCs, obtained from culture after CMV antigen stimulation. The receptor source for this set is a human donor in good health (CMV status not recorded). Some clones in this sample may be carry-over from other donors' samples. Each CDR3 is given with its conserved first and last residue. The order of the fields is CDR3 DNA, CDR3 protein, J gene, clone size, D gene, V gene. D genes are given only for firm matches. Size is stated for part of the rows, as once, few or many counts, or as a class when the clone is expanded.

CDR3 DNA: TGTGCCAGCAGTCCCCTCGGTAGGGAGAGCAATCAGCCCCAGCATTTT
CDR3 protein: CASSPLGRESNQPQHF
J gene: TRBJ1-5
clone size: .
D gene: .
V gene: TRBV12-3/TRBV12-4

CDR3 DNA: TGTGCCAGCAGAAGATCGGGGGTGAACACTGAAGCTTTCTTT
CDR3 protein: CASRRSGVNTEAFF
J gene: TRBJ1-1
clone size: few
D gene: .
V gene: TRBV6-5

CDR3 DNA: TGTGCCAGCAGCTCCCGGACAGGGCGGTTCAACTCCGAAGCTTTCTTT
CDR3 protein: CASSSRTGRFNSEAFF
J gene: TRBJ1-1
clone size: .
D gene: TRBD1
V gene: TRBV7-9

CDR3 DNA: TGTGCCAGCAGCTTAGCTCAGGGGGCGCTTGATGGCTACACCTTC
CDR3 protein: CASSLAQGALDGYTF
J gene: TRBJ1-2
clone size: .
D gene: TRBD1
V gene: TRBV7-2

CDR3 DNA: TGTGCCACCAGTGATTTGGGGGATTCCACAGATACGCAGTATTTT
CDR3 protein: CATSDLGDSTDTQYF
J gene: TRBJ2-3
clone size: .
D gene: .
V gene: TRBV24-1

CDR3 DNA: TGTGCCATCAGCCCTGGCCCCGGCGGGAGGGCCCCCTCCTACGAGCAGTACTTC
CDR3 protein: CAISPGPGGRAPSYEQYF
J gene: TRBJ2-7
clone size: few
D gene: TRBD2
V gene: TRBV10-3

CDR3 DNA: TGTGCCAGCAGCCCGGGACTCTCTGCACCCCTCCACTTT
CDR3 protein: CASSPGLSAPLHF
J gene: TRBJ1-6
clone size: .
D gene: .
V gene: TRBV7-2

CDR3 DNA: TGCAGTGCCCCGGGGCAAGCCTACGAGCAGTACTTC
CDR3 protein: CSAPGQAYEQYF
J gene: TRBJ2-7
clone size: .
D gene: .
V gene: TRBV20-1

CDR3 DNA: TGTGCCAGCAGCTCGGCGGGCACTGAAGCTTTCTTT
CDR3 protein: CASSSAGTEAFF
J gene: TRBJ1-1
clone size: many
D gene: .
V gene: TRBV7-6

CDR3 DNA: TGTGCCAGTCCTCCTCCGGGACAGGCGAACTATGGCTACACCTTC
CDR3 protein: CASPPPGQANYGYTF
J gene: TRBJ1-2
clone size: many
D gene: TRBD1
V gene: TRBV7-2

CDR3 DNA: TGTGCCAGCACCGAAGAGCGTGCCTATGGCTACACCTTC
CDR3 protein: CASTEERAYGYTF
J gene: TRBJ1-2
clone size: .
D gene: .
V gene: TRBV2

CDR3 DNA: TGTGCCAGCAGCTCCGGAGGTGACGGGCGAAAGACCCAGTACTTC
CDR3 protein: CASSSGGDGRKTQYF
J gene: TRBJ2-5
clone size: .
D gene: .
V gene: TRBV7-3

CDR3 DNA: TGTGCCAGCAGCTCCCGGGAGGGCCGGGGAAATGAGCAGTTCTTC
CDR3 protein: CASSSREGRGNEQFF
J gene: TRBJ2-1
clone size: .
D gene: TRBD2
V gene: TRBV7-3

CDR3 DNA: TGTGCCAGCAATCCCGGGGAAGGGACAGACGACGAGCAGTACTTC
CDR3 protein: CASNPGEGTDDEQYF
J gene: TRBJ2-7
clone size: few
D gene: TRBD1
V gene: TRBV6-1

CDR3 DNA: TGTGCCAGCAGCTTAGCGGGAGGTGGCGATACGCAGTATTTT
CDR3 protein: CASSLAGGGDTQYF
J gene: TRBJ2-3
clone size: many
D gene: .
V gene: TRBV7-2

CDR3 DNA: TGTGCCAGTAGTATCCGGGACAGGGGTTCACCCCTCCACTTT
CDR3 protein: CASSIRDRGSPLHF
J gene: TRBJ1-6
clone size: .
D gene: TRBD1
V gene: TRBV19

CDR3 DNA: TGTGCCAGCAGCGAATCCGGGACTCTATCCTACGAGCAGTACTTC
CDR3 protein: CASSESGTLSYEQYF
J gene: TRBJ2-7
clone size: many
D gene: .
V gene: TRBV7-2

CDR3 DNA: TGTGCCAGTAGTATTGCCCGTACTAGCGGGAGGACCTACGAGCAGTACTTC
CDR3 protein: CASSIARTSGRTYEQYF
J gene: TRBJ2-7
clone size: .
D gene: TRBD2
V gene: TRBV19

CDR3 DNA: TGTGCCAACAGTTTATCAGGGAATCCTGAAGCTTTCTTT
CDR3 protein: CANSLSGNPEAFF
J gene: TRBJ1-1
clone size: few
D gene: .
V gene: TRBV12-3/TRBV12-4

CDR3 DNA: TGTGCCAGCAGCCTTTTGTTGAACCGGGACCCAAGAGCCGATGAGCAGTTCTTC
CDR3 protein: CASSLLLNRDPRADEQFF
J gene: TRBJ2-1
clone size: .
D gene: .
V gene: TRBV7-3

CDR3 DNA: TGTGCCAGCAGCCGCCGGGACTACTCTACGAGGGAGCAGTACTTC
CDR3 protein: CASSRRDYSTREQYF
J gene: TRBJ2-7
clone size: .
D gene: TRBD2
V gene: TRBV14

CDR3 DNA: TGTGCCAGCAGTATCCTTATGGACCAGCCCCAGCATTTT
CDR3 protein: CASSILMDQPQHF
J gene: TRBJ1-5
clone size: .
D gene: .
V gene: TRBV12-3/TRBV12-4